The 30 T cell receptor beta chains below come from one sample, sequenced in a study of cytomegalovirus exposure and HLA in healthy donors. Both 60 Vbeta primers and 13 Jbeta primers went into the PCR. TCRdb's table, derived via immunoSEQ multiplex PCR, lists solely in-frame clones and lacks some. The sample contains 70,000 to 85,000 clones, 63% of which appear only once. Sequencing input: PBMCs. The receptors shown here come from a man aged 25-45 years in good health and CMV-seropositive.

The chain joins TRBV15 to TRBJ2-7; maybe TRBD1 (5 bases). This CDR3 has 13 residues. Germline V gives CDR1 LNHNV, CDR2 YYDKDF (reference sequence). Trimming cost V 0 bases and J 6 bases, with 9 bases left between them. The CDR3 DNA reads as TGTGCCACCAGCAGAGACAGGGTCCGCGAGCAGTACTTC. It translates to CATSRDRVREQYF.

The CDR3 nucleotides read TGTGCCAGCACGACAGTAGTTCAGGGAGGGTACGAGCAGTACTTC. The encoded protein is CASTTVVQGGYEQYF. V and J are TRBV28 and TRBJ2-7; 7 bases are shared with TRBD2. The germline V gene encodes CDR1 MDHEN and CDR2 SYDVKM. This CDR3 has 15 amino acids. V dropped 7 bases and J dropped 4; count of bases not matched to a gene: 13.

This clone was counted between two and nine times. The chain couples TRBV7-2 to TRBJ1-4; D uncertain. This CDR3 is 15 amino acids long. The V gene lost 5 bases and the J gene lost 8 bases, with 18 bases spanning the gap. The germline gives CDR1 SGHTA, CDR2 FQGNSA. The CDR3: CASSLLLGGVEKLFF. The DNA for the CDR3 is TGTGCCAGCAGCCTACTACTCGGAGGTGTGGAAAAACTGTTTTTT. The entire variable domain, with the rest obtained from reference TRBV7-2 and TRBJ1-4, is as follows: GAGVSQSPSNKVTEKGKDVELRCDPISGHTALYWYRQSLGQGLEFLIYFQGNSAPDKSGLPSDRFSAERTGGSVSTLTIQRTQQEDSAVYLCASSLLLGGVEKLFFGSGTQLSVL.

The chain links TRBV7-9 to TRBJ2-1; a possible D gene is TRBD1 (6 bases). The CDR3 is 14 amino acids. Between the trimmed V and J ends, which lost 5 bases and 9 bases, there was a span of 17 bases. From germline, CDR1 is SEHNR and CDR2 FQNEAQ (reference sequence). In DNA, the CDR3 is TGTGCCAGCAGCCCGTACAGGGACCAGGGTGAGCAGTTCTTC. Amino acid sequence: CASSPYRDQGEQFF.

CDR3 sequence: CASRQGAVSNQPQHF. In nucleotides, the CDR3 is TGTGCCAGTAGGCAGGGGGCCGTGAGCAATCAGCCCCAGCATTTT. The rearrangement uses TRBV19 and TRBJ1-5; 8 bases match TRBD1. Germline V gives CDR1 LNHDA, CDR2 SQIVND (reference sequence). The CDR3 spans 15 residues. V was pared by 6 bases and J by 1 base, with 5 bases of the junction left unmatched. The full variable domain, its missing parts supplied by reference TRBV19 and TRBJ1-5, is DGGITQSPKYLFRKEGQNVTLSCEQNLNHDAMYWYRQDPGQGLRLIYYSQIVNDFQKGDIAEGYSVSREKKESFPLTVTSAQKNPTAFYLCASRQGAVSNQPQHFGDGTRLSIL.

V is TRBV7-2 and J is TRBJ2-1; TRBD2 matches at 9 bases. The CDR3 covers 16 residues. The germline V gene encodes CDR1 SGHTA and CDR2 FQGNSA. J gave up 7 bases and V 0 bases, and 7 bases lay outside the gene matches. The CDR3 DNA reads as TGTGCCAGCAGCTTAGCGGCGGTAGCGGGAGTGAATGAGCAGTTCTTC. Translation: CASSLAAVAGVNEQFF.

This clone turned up a few times. The V and J genes are TRBV6-1 and TRBJ2-2; D unclear. Germline assignment: CDR1 MNHNS and CDR2 SASEGT. The CDR3 is made up of 13 amino acids. Trimming left V 6 bases short and J 5 bases short, with 10 bases between. The CDR3 DNA is TGTGCCAGCAGGACACACCTTACCGGGGAGCTGTTTTTT. Translated: CASRTHLTGELFF.

The V gene is TRBV19, the J gene TRBJ2-1; 9 bases match TRBD2. Per the germline V gene, CDR1 is LNHDA and CDR2 is SQIVND (reference sequence). V shed 1 base and J 7 bases; nucleotides not matched to a gene: 8. This CDR3 contains 16 residues. The CDR3: CASSIGAGGSMNEQFF. CDR3 coding DNA: TGTGCCAGTAGTATAGGAGCGGGGGGTTCGATGAATGAGCAGTTCTTC.

The chain is built from TRBV29-1 and TRBJ2-5; 10 bases fit TRBD1. The CDR3 contains 17 residues. V lost 0 bases and J lost 5; bases outside the gene matches: 12. Per the germline V gene, CDR1 is SQVTM and CDR2 is ANQGSEA. The CDR3 nucleotides are TGCAGCGTTGAAGATCCCCGGGACAGGGGTGGTAAGGAGACCCAGTACTTC. It yields the protein CSVEDPRDRGGKETQYF.

The gene calls are TRBV11-3 and TRBJ2-1; tentatively, D is TRBD1 (5 bases). The length of the CDR3 is 14 residues. V dropped 4 bases and J dropped 4 bases, with 11 bases sitting between them. Germline assignment: CDR1 SGHNT and CDR2 YENEEA. As DNA, the CDR3 is TGTGCCAGCAGCTCCCAGGGTGGGTACAATGAGCAGTTCTTC. As protein: CASSSQGGYNEQFF.

This clone was observed a handful of times. V and J are TRBV6-5 and TRBJ1-2; no definite D call. The CDR3 loop spans 13 amino acids. V lost 6 bases and J lost 5, with 13 bases in between. Germline lookup yields CDR1 MNHEY and CDR2 SVGAGI. The CDR3 loop reads CASSRRPLYGYTF. CDR3 sequence (DNA): TGTGCCAGCAGCCGCCGGCCACTATATGGCTACACCTTC.

The V gene is TRBV28, the J gene TRBJ1-2, with D uncertain. Germline V gene lookup returns CDR1 MDHEN and CDR2 SYDVKM. The CDR3 has 15 amino acids. Trimming cost V 1 base and J 5 bases, with 14 bases left between them. The CDR3, as DNA: TGTGCCAGCAGTTTATTGACGGATTCGGAGTATGGCTACACCTTC. Translation: CASSLLTDSEYGYTF.

The chain is built from TRBV6-5 and TRBJ2-7; D gene uncertain. Germline-derived CDR1 and CDR2 are MNHEY and SVGAGI. CDR3 length: 15 residues. Trimming pared 0 bases from V and 3 bases from J, leaving 12 bases between. The CDR3 DNA sequence: TGTGCCAGCAGTTACTCGATAGCTAGAAACTACGAGCAGTACTTC. It encodes CASSYSIARNYEQYF.

The chain has TRBV7-9 and TRBJ2-6; D gene unclear. The germline V gene encodes CDR1 SEHNR and CDR2 FQNEAQ (reference sequence). The CDR3 runs to 15 residues. The V end was cut by 5 bases, the J end by 0 bases, with 8 bases between. CDR3 bases: TGTGCCAGCAGCGTGGGCCGCTCTGGGGCCAACGTCCTGACTTTC. It is translated as CASSVGRSGANVLTF.

V gene TRBV19 combines with J gene TRBJ1-2; D gene ambiguous. Germline V lookup: CDR1 LNHDA, CDR2 SQIVND (reference sequence). CDR3 length equals 12 residues. V shed 1 base and J shed 6 bases, with 6 bases lying between them. The CDR3 DNA reads as TGTGCCAGTAGTATAGGAGTGGATGGCTACACCTTC. This sequence encodes CASSIGVDGYTF.

The V and J genes are TRBV5-1 and TRBJ1-4; TRBD1 agrees at 10 bases. The junction had 4 bases not matched to a gene; V was cut back by 2 bases and J by 6 bases. Germline CDR1 is SGHRS and CDR2 is YFSETQ. This CDR3 is built from 15 residues. The CDR3 here is CASSFSTGGDEKLFF. CDR3 DNA sequence: TGCGCCAGCAGCTTTTCGACAGGGGGCGATGAAAAACTGTTTTTT. Looking up the rest from reference TRBV5-1 and TRBJ1-4 gives the full variable domain: KAGVTQTPRYLIKTRGQQVTLSCSPISGHRSVSWYQQTPGQGLQFLFEYFSETQRNKGNFPGRFSGRQFSNSRSEMNVSTLELGDSALYLCASSFSTGGDEKLFFGSGTQLSVL.

This CDR3 is CASSSTGGSTDTQYF. The CDR3 nucleotides are TGTGCCAGCAGCTCGACTGGCGGTAGCACAGATACGCAGTATTTT. V gene TRBV5-4 combines with J gene TRBJ2-3; no clear D. Germline V gene lookup returns CDR1 SGHNT and CDR2 YYREEE (reference sequence). The V gene lost 3 bases and the J gene lost 0 bases, with 11 bases spanning the gap. The CDR3 covers 15 residues.

The J gene is TRBJ2-2, the V gene TRBV7-3, with TRBD1 matching over 7 bases. The CDR3 consists of 14 residues. V shed 5 bases, J shed 5 bases, and the junction held 5 bases outside the gene matches. The germline CDR1 and CDR2 sequences are SGHTA and FQGTGA. CDR3 bases: TGTGCCAGCAGCACCGACAGGGATACCGGGGAGCTGTTTTTT. Its protein product is CASSTDRDTGELFF.

The V call is TRBV27, the J call TRBJ1-2; 9 positions match TRBD1. The CDR3 spans 15 residues. Per germline, CDR1 MNHEY and CDR2 SMNVEV (reference sequence). With 5 bases clipped from V and 6 bases from J, the junction kept 10 bases outside the gene matches. The CDR3 region is CASSLTAGQGNGYTF. The CDR3 DNA reads TGTGCCAGCAGTCTTACCGCGGGACAGGGTAATGGCTACACCTTC.

The chain couples TRBV7-2 to TRBJ2-7; D unclear. Germline V lookup: CDR1 SGHTA, CDR2 FQGNSA. V dropped 1 base and J dropped 7 bases, with 11 bases sitting between them. The CDR3 is 13 residues long. CDR3 DNA: TGTGCCAGCAGCTTAGATCATGCGTGGGAGCAGTACTTC. Its translation: CASSLDHAWEQYF. Drawing the rest from reference TRBV7-2 and TRBJ2-7, the complete variable domain is GAGVSQSPSNKVTEKGKDVELRCDPISGHTALYWYRQSLGQGLEFLIYFQGNSAPDKSGLPSDRFSAERTGGSVSTLTIQRTQQEDSAVYLCASSLDHAWEQYFGPGTRLTVT.

This chain joins TRBV7-9 and TRBJ2-7, with a tentative D call TRBD1 (5 bases). The CDR3 length is 15 residues. CDR1 is SEHNR, CDR2 FQNEAQ, per germline (reference sequence). Trimming took 4 bases from V and 0 from J, leaving 13 bases between them. CDR3 coding DNA: TGTGCCAGCAGCTCAGGGCAAGGAAGCTCCTACGAGCAGTACTTC. Its translation: CASSSGQGSSYEQYF.

In DNA, the CDR3 is TGTGCCTGGAAGAGACAGGATTTGGGGGAGCAGTACTTC. Translating gives CAWKRQDLGEQYF. The rearrangement links TRBV30 to TRBJ2-5, with D perhaps matching TRBD1 (6 bases). Germline CDR1 is GTSNPN and CDR2 is SVGIG (reference sequence). This CDR3 region has 13 residues. The V end lost 4 bases, the J end lost 11 bases, and 20 bases lay between the germline ends.

The rearrangement links TRBV14 to TRBJ2-5; 9 nucleotides agree with TRBD2. The DNA matches TRBJ2-7 better at its end, which makes the J call doubtful. The CDR3 covers 15 residues. The germline V gene has CDR1 SGHDN and CDR2 FVKESK. CDR3 in DNA: TGTGCCAGCAGCCAAGAGGCGGGAGGGTCCTACGAGCAGTACTTC. This gives the protein CASSQEAGGSYEQYF.

J is TRBJ2-1 and V is TRBV7-9; TRBD2 matches at 10 bases. CDR1 SEHNR and CDR2 FQNEAQ come from the germline V gene (reference sequence). J lost 7 bases, V lost 2 bases, and 5 bases had no gene match. The CDR3 consists of 15 residues. The CDR3 nucleotides read TGTGCCAGCAGCTTAAGCGGGGGGGGAGGGAATGAGCAGTTCTTC. It specifies CASSLSGGGGNEQFF.

This clone was seen only a few times. The CDR3 loop reads CASRILAGAQFF. The CDR3 DNA reads as TGTGCCAGCAGAATACTAGCGGGGGCGCAGTTCTTC. The chain employs TRBV28 and TRBJ2-1, with 11 bases aligning to TRBD2. Germline V gives CDR1 MDHEN, CDR2 SYDVKM. V trimming: 6 bases; J trimming: 12 bases; junction bases outside the gene matches: 4. This CDR3 is 12 amino acids long. The full variable domain, rest sourced from reference TRBV28 and TRBJ2-1, is DVKVTQSSRYLVKRTGEKVFLECVQDMDHENMFWYRQDPGLGLRLIYFSYDVKMKEKGDIPEGYSVSREKKERFSLILESASTNQTSMYLCASRILAGAQFFGPGTRLTVL.

This clone was found a few times. This chain joins TRBV4-3 and TRBJ2-1, with TRBD1 matching 10 bases. With V trimmed by 5 bases and J by 2 bases, 3 bases remained unmatched. The V gene's germline CDR1 is LGHNA and CDR2 YSLEER. The CDR3 contains 15 residues. The CDR3 sequence: CASSSGTGAYNEQFF. The CDR3 DNA is TGCGCCAGCAGCTCCGGGACAGGGGCCTACAATGAGCAGTTCTTC.

The CDR3 is CASGRFYTGELFF. The DNA for the CDR3 is TGTGCCAGCGGCAGATTTTATACCGGGGAGCTGTTTTTT. V and J are TRBV5-4 and TRBJ2-2; D gene unclear. Germline V gene lookup returns CDR1 SGHNT and CDR2 YYREEE (reference sequence). The CDR3 has 13 residues. V was cut by 7 bases and J by 5 bases, with 12 bases left in between.

This clone has more than one count but fewer than ten. V is TRBV18 and J is TRBJ2-3, with D possibly matching TRBD1 (6 bases). Germline V gene sequence: CDR1 KGHSH, CDR2 LQKENI. V lost 5 bases and J lost 6, with 6 bases in between. The CDR3 extends over 11 amino acids. For the CDR3, the DNA is TGTGCCAGCTCAGGACAGGATACGCAGTATTTT. Protein product: CASSGQDTQYF.

There are a few counts of this clone. CDR3 DNA: TGTGCCAGCAGCCGACTAGCGGGGAGCACAGATACGCAGTATTTT. This codes for CASSRLAGSTDTQYF. The V and J genes are TRBV25-1 and TRBJ2-3; TRBD2 agrees at 11 bases. CDR1 and CDR2 (germline): MGHDK, SYGVNS. The CDR3 totals 15 residues. The J segment lost 0 bases and the V segment lost 6 bases, leaving 2 bases of the junction unmatched.

The chain combines TRBV7-2 with TRBJ2-5; 7 bases fit TRBD2. CDR3 length: 13 amino acids. Germline loops: CDR1 SGHTA, CDR2 FQGNSA. V gave up 5 bases and J gave up 9 bases; unmatched junction bases: 9. The DNA for the CDR3 is TGTGCCAGCAGCCCTTCTCCGGGACTACCCCAGTACTTC. Its protein product is CASSPSPGLPQYF.